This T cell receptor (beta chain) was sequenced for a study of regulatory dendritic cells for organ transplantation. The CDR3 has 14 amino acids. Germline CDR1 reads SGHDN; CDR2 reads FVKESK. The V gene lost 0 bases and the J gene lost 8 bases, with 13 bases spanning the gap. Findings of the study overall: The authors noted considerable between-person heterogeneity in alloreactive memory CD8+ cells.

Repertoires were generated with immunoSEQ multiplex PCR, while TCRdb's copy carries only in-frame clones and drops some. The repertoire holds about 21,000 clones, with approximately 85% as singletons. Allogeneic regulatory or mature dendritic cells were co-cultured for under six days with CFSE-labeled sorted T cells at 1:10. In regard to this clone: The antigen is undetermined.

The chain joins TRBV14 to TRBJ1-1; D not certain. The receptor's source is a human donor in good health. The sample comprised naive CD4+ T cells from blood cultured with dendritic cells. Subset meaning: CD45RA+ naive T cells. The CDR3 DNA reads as TGTGCCAGCAGCCAAGATCAGCAGGTACGAGAAGCTTTCTTT. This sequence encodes CASSQDQQVREAFF.